This TCR beta chain was sequenced during a study of circulating CD8 cells and anti-PD-1 response in melanoma. Study-level points and caveats: Tumor reactivity was tested by peptide assays on expanded sorted subsets.

The QIAseq Immune Repertoire TCR panel built the libraries from around 15 ng of total RNA. TCRdb re-analysed the reads in MiXCR, keeping a single row per CDR3 protein. The sample holds about 600 distinct CDR3 sequences, roughly a tenth seen once. Live CD3+CD8+TCRalphabeta+ cells were sorted into four subsets by PD-1 and/or TIGIT. The germline V gene has CDR1 MGHRA and CDR2 YSYEKL. There are 18 residues in the CDR3. V dropped 2 bases and J dropped 6; count of bases not matched to a gene: 16. By share of the sample, this clonotype is large. No antigen is known for it. The genes are TRBV4-1 and TRBJ2-3, with 8 bases matching TRBD2. The sequence came from a human donor with melanoma. Sample: CD8+ T cells from PBMCs, taken at baseline or after one month of anti-PD-1 therapy (not recorded which). The CDR3 DNA is TGCGCCAGCAGCCAAAGGGGTCCTCTTACGGGGGGGCACGATACGCAGTATTTT. Amino acids: CASSQRGPLTGGHDTQYF.